The clone carrying this TCR beta chain was seen ten or more times. This entry comes from a study of T cells in Graves' hyperthyroidism and ophthalmopathy. What was amplified from RNA transcripts were TCR beta CDR3 regions. A first-round RT-PCR of the TCR CDR3 used the HTBI primer set. TCRdb called the multiplex PCR reads again in MiXCR, with one record for every CDR3 protein. This sample has about 520,000 distinct CDR3 sequences, with around 22% found just once. Germline CDR1 SGHAT, CDR2 FQNNGV. The V end lost 3 bases, the J end lost 6 bases, and 17 bases lay between the germline ends. This CDR3 spans 15 amino acids.

The origin of this receptor is a woman in her thirties with Graves' ophthalmopathy. The sequenced sample consisted of blood. The gene calls are TRBV11-2 and TRBJ2-5; a weak D match, TRBD1 (8 bases). CDR3 residues: CASSFNRGGTKTQYF. CDR3 coding DNA: TGTGCCAGCAGCTTTAACAGGGGGGGTACGAAGACCCAGTACTTC.